This T cell receptor beta chain was obtained from a study of blood T cell repertoires in COVID-19. Study background: Samples of COVID-19 (acute and convalescent) were obtained from the United States, Italy and Spain. PBMCs, B-cell-depleted T cells, or T cells provided the cDNA or gDNA that made up the material.

Germline CDR1 is MDHEN and CDR2 is SYDVKM. The junction had 9 bases not matched to a gene; V was cut back by 4 bases and J by 7 bases. This CDR3 region has 14 residues. In the original workflow: The authors estimated nucleated cell counts from reference gene primer amplification. Measured with immunoSEQ multiplex PCR; TCRdb has only the in-frame clones, and not every one. The DNA gave D and trimming, while V, J and clone size come from that table. The repertoire holds 64,000 or so clones, with about 86% as singletons. V usage is TRBV28 and J usage is TRBJ1-2, with TRBD1 matching over 7 bases. Specimen: peripheral blood. The TCR comes from a man between 40 and 49 years old with acute or convalescent COVID-19. CDR3 DNA sequence: TGTGCCAGCAGTTCGAAGGGGACAGTGGGTGGCTACACCTTC. This encodes CASSSKGTVGGYTF.